Listed below are T cell receptor beta chains from one sample, sequenced in a study of molecular identifiers for immune sequencing clone quantification. From the PCR reads, TCRdb called clonotypes with MiXCR, one entry per CDR3 protein. The sample contains more than 450,000 distinct CDR3 sequences, about a fifth of which appear only once. The source material was naive CD8+ T cells from blood, with Jurkat cell RNA spiked in. The receptor source for this set is a human donor in good health. Some libraries in this study had Jurkat cell RNA spiked in. Each CDR3 is given with its conserved first and last residue. A D gene is named only where the DNA matches it firmly. For some rows the clone size is stated as once, few or many, or as a class when expanded; others skip it.

>TRBV29-1|many|TRBJ1-1|11|-
TGCAGCGTTAGGGAGGGAGTTGAAGCTTTCTTT
CSVREGVEAFF
>TRBV10-3|few|TRBJ2-3|15|-
TGTGCCATCAGTGAGATGACCCTCCCAACAGATACGCAGTATTTT
CAISEMTLPTDTQYF
>TRBV4-3|-|TRBJ2-1|16|TRBD1
TGCGCCAGCAGCCAGACGGTAGGGGGCCTTTTCAATGAGCAGTTCTTC
CASSQTVGGLFNEQFF
>TRBV29-1|-|TRBJ2-1|13|-
TGCAACGTTGACGGATTATTGGGCGATGAGCAGTTCTTC
CNVDGLLGDEQFF
>TRBV3-1|-|TRBJ2-3|17|-
TGTGCCAGCAGCCAAGGCAACCCCCACGGGGATACAGATACGCAGTATTTT
CASSQGNPHGDTDTQYF
>TRBV7-6|-|TRBJ2-3|14|TRBD1
TGTGCCAGCAGCCTAAAAGGGGGCACAGATGCGCAGTATTTT
CASSLKGGTDAQYF
>TRBV19|-|TRBJ2-6|17|TRBD2
TGTGCCAGTACCCCCAAGCGGGAGCTCTCTGGGGCCAACGTCCTGACTTTC
CASTPKRELSGANVLTF
>TRBV4-3|-|TRBJ1-3|16|-
TGCGCCAGCAGCCAAGATGGCACGAGCTCTGGAAACACCATATATTTT
CASSQDGTSSGNTIYF
>TRBV2|many|TRBJ2-7|13|-
TGTGCCAGCAGTGACGAGGTCTCCTACGAGCAGTACTTC
CASSDEVSYEQYF
>TRBV9|few|TRBJ1-6|15|-
TGTGCCAGCAGCGTAGGGGGGGGCACAAATTCACCCCTCCACTTT
CASSVGGGTNSPLHF
>TRBV4-3|-|TRBJ2-7|13|TRBD2
TGCGCCAGCAGCCAAATCGCGGGGGGGGAGCAGTACTTC
CASSQIAGGEQYF
>TRBV9|-|TRBJ1-1|13|TRBD1
TGTGTCAGCAGCGTGACAGGGAGCACTGAAGCTTTCTTT
CVSSVTGSTEAFF
>TRBV4-3|many|TRBJ1-3|17|-
TGCGCCAGCAGCCAAGATGCAGGGGCCCACTCTGGAAACACCATATATTTT
CASSQDAGAHSGNTIYF
>TRBV2|many|TRBJ2-3|15|TRBD1
TGTGCCAGCACCGTCCAGGGGGCTAGCACAGATACGCAGTATTTT
CASTVQGASTDTQYF
>TRBV9|-|TRBJ2-3|16|-
TGTGCCAGCAGCGTAGTGGGCAGTGCTAGCACAGATACGCAGTATTTT
CASSVVGSASTDTQYF
>TRBV11-2|-|TRBJ2-3|14|-
TGTGCCAGCAGTTCAAGCGTTGGGCCCGATACGCAGTATTTT
CASSSSVGPDTQYF
>TRBV13|many|TRBJ2-3|11|-
TGTGCCAGCAGCTCGCTTGGTGCGCAGTATTTT
CASSSLGAQYF
>TRBV13|many|TRBJ2-5|13|TRBD1
TGTGCCAGCAGCGAGACAGGGTTGGAGACCCAGTACTTC
CASSETGLETQYF
>TRBV7-9|many|TRBJ1-2|15|-
TGTGCCAGCAGCCTTTGGACAGAAGCTAACTATGGCTACACCTTC
CASSLWTEANYGYTF
>TRBV19|-|TRBJ2-2|15|TRBD2
TGTGCCAGTCGAATCACTAGCGGGGGGGCCGGGGAGCTGTTTTTT
CASRITSGGAGELFF
>TRBV4-1|few|TRBJ2-7|16|-
TGCGCCAGCAGCCAAGTGTCGGGACTGGCAGCCTACGAGCAGTACTTC
CASSQVSGLAAYEQYF
>TRBV4-3|many|TRBJ2-7|13|-
TGCGCCAGCAGCCTCCGGGCCGACGACGAGCAGTACTTC
CASSLRADDEQYF
>TRBV7-9|few|TRBJ1-1|13|-
TGTGCCAGCAGCTTAGACCCGAGAGGTGAAGCTTTCTTT
CASSLDPRGEAFF
>TRBV2|few|TRBJ2-3|17|TRBD2
TGTGCCAGCAGTGAAGGGCTAGCGGGAGCCCTCAGGTATACGCAGTATTTT
CASSEGLAGALRYTQYF
>TRBV3-1|few|TRBJ1-1|14|TRBD1
TGTGCCAGCAGGGAGACAGGGGTTGACACTGAAGCTTTCTTT
CASRETGVDTEAFF
>TRBV7-9|many|TRBJ2-7|13|-
TGTGCCAGCAGCTTTCCGGCCTCCTACGAGCAGTACTTC
CASSFPASYEQYF
>TRBV6-2/TRBV6-3|-|TRBJ2-1|16|TRBD1
TGTGCCAGCAGTTACTCAGAGGGACAGCTCTACAATGAGCAGTTCTTC
CASSYSEGQLYNEQFF
>TRBV5-5|many|TRBJ2-3|17|-
TGTGCCAGCAGCCCCGAGACCACCAGCGGCCACACAGATACGCAGTATTTT
CASSPETTSGHTDTQYF
>TRBV20-1|few|TRBJ2-4|14|-
TGCAGTGCTCATACAGGGGAGGGGAAAAACATTCAGTACTTC
CSAHTGEGKNIQYF
>TRBV27|few|TRBJ2-5|15|TRBD1
TGTGCCAGCAGGGGGACAGGGGCGTTCGGGGAGACCCAGTACTTC
CASRGTGAFGETQYF
>TRBV20-1|many|TRBJ2-1|15|TRBD2
TGCAGTGCTAGAGAGCTAGCGGGACCTTACAATGAGCAGTTCTTC
CSARELAGPYNEQFF
>TRBV7-6|-|TRBJ2-1|23|TRBD2
TGTGCCAGCAGCTTAGCGGGACAGATTATCCCCGGGACTAGCGGGAGGGCCTTAGGTGAGCAGTTCTTC
CASSLAGQIIPGTSGRALGEQFF
>TRBV19|few|TRBJ1-5|14|-
TGTGCCAGTAGTATAGGAGGGGAGTATCAGCCCCAGCATTTT
CASSIGGEYQPQHF
>TRBV20-1|few|TRBJ2-7|13|-
TGCAGTGCTAGAGATGGGGTGGTTTCCGAGCAGTACTTC
CSARDGVVSEQYF
>TRBV28|many|TRBJ2-7|15|TRBD2
TGTGCCAGCAGTATGAGGACTAGCGGGAGTTACGAGCAGTACTTC
CASSMRTSGSYEQYF
>TRBV12-3/TRBV12-4|-|TRBJ2-7|14|-
TGTGCCAGCAGGGGGGGCGCGGCCTCTGACGAGCAGTACTTC
CASRGGAASDEQYF
>TRBV12-3/TRBV12-4|many|TRBJ1-5|13|-
TGTGCCAGCAGTTTGGGGCGGGGACAGCCCCAGCATTTT
CASSLGRGQPQHF
>TRBV12-3/TRBV12-4|-|TRBJ2-7|16|-
TGTGTCAGCAGTCCTACACCCCGCCCGTCAGTTGACGAGCAGTACTTC
CVSSPTPRPSVDEQYF
>TRBV10-3|-|TRBJ2-1|15|TRBD2
TGTGCCATCAGCGACGGGACTAGCGGGACCTATGAGCAGTTCTTC
CAISDGTSGTYEQFF
>TRBV6-1|many|TRBJ2-7|13|-
TGTGCCAGCAGTGAAGCGGAGGGATACGAGCAGTACTTC
CASSEAEGYEQYF
>TRBV3-1|many|TRBJ2-5|15|TRBD2
TGTGCCAGCAGCCCGTCTGGTCTAGCGGGAGAGACCCAGTACTTC
CASSPSGLAGETQYF
>TRBV20-1|-|TRBJ1-3|17|-
TGCAGTGCTAGAGATGGTGTGGCGCTGGGGACTGGAAACACCATATATTTT
CSARDGVALGTGNTIYF
>TRBV19|few|TRBJ2-7|12|-
TGTGCCAGTACTGGAGGGGTCTCCGAGCAGTACTTC
CASTGGVSEQYF
>TRBV24-1|many|TRBJ2-1|15|-
TGTGCCACCAGTGACCCCTCCGGGTCAACCAATGAGCAGTTCTTC
CATSDPSGSTNEQFF
>TRBV7-9|few|TRBJ2-1|15|TRBD2
TGTGCCAGCACCCCCGGGACTAGCGATTACAATGAGCAGTTCTTC
CASTPGTSDYNEQFF
>TRBV29-1|-|TRBJ2-3|13|-
TGCAGCGTTGTCTCTAGCACGGTAGATACGCAATGTTTT
CSVVSSTVDTQCF
>TRBV5-1|-|TRBJ1-2|15|TRBD1
TGCGCCAGCCGCTTATGGACAGGGAAGGAAGGAGGCTACACCTTC
CASRLWTGKEGGYTF
>TRBV6-2/TRBV6-3|few|TRBJ2-1|13|TRBD2
TGTGCCAGCAGTTATAGAGCGGGAGGGGCGCAGTTCTTC
CASSYRAGGAQFF
>TRBV12-3/TRBV12-4|few|TRBJ2-3|15|TRBD1
TGTGCCAGCAGTCCGGACAGGCCAGGCACAGATACGCAGTATTTT
CASSPDRPGTDTQYF
>TRBV4-1|-|TRBJ2-3|15|-
TGCGCCAGCAGCCAGATCGCCAGGGGCACAGATACGCAGTATTTT
CASSQIARGTDTQYF
>TRBV4-1|few|TRBJ1-1|13|TRBD1
TGCGCCAGCAGCCAAGATTATCAGGGGGAGGCTTTCTTT
CASSQDYQGEAFF
>TRBV14|few|TRBJ2-3|20|-
TGTGCCAGCAGCCGGGAGCAGGGAGTTTTTGTCGGTCCCAGCACAGATACGCAGTATTTT
CASSREQGVFVGPSTDTQYF
>TRBV7-2|-|TRBJ1-5|12|-
TGTGCCAGCAGCTTAGCATATCAGCCCCAGCATTTT
CASSLAYQPQHF
>TRBV11-3|few|TRBJ2-1|15|TRBD2
TGTGCCAGCAGCTCAACTAGCGGGAGAGGCAATGAGCAGTTCTTC
CASSSTSGRGNEQFF
>TRBV4-3|many|TRBJ2-7|13|-
TGCGCCAGCAGCCAAGTTGACGGCTACGAGCAGTACTTC
CASSQVDGYEQYF
>TRBV9|many|TRBJ2-3|15|TRBD2
TGTGCCAGCAGCGTAGAGGCTAGCGGGGAAGATACGCAGTATTTT
CASSVEASGEDTQYF
>TRBV29-1|-|TRBJ2-1|12|TRBD1
TGCAGCGTGGGACAGGGTAACAATGAGCAGTTCTTC
CSVGQGNNEQFF
>TRBV28|-|TRBJ1-5|14|TRBD1
TGTGCCAGCAGCCAGACAGGGGACCATCAGCCCCAGCATTTT
CASSQTGDHQPQHF
>TRBV30|-|TRBJ2-3|15|-
TGTGCCTGGAGTGCCAGGGACACCTTTTTGAGTGCGAAGGATTTT
CAWSARDTFLSAKDF